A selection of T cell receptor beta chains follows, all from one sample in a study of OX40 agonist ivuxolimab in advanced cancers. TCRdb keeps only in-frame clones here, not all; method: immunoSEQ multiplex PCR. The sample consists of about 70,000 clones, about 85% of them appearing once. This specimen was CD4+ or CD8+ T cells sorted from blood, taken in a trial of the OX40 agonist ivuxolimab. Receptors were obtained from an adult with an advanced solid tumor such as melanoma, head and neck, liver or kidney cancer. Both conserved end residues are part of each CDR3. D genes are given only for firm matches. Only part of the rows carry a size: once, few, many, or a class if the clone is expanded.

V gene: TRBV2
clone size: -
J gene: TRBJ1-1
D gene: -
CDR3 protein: CASSPGRLNTEAFF
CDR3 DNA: TGTGCCAGCAGTCCGGGACGGTTGAACACTGAAGCTTTCTTT

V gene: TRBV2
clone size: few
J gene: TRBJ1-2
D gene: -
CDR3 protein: CASSDSVSGVINYGYTF
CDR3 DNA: TGTGCCAGCAGTGACTCAGTTTCAGGGGTCATTAACTATGGCTACACCTTC

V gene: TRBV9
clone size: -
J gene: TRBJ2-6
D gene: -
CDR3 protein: CASSVDSSGANVLTF
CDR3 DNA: TGTGCCAGCAGCGTAGACAGCTCTGGGGCCAACGTCCTGACTTTC

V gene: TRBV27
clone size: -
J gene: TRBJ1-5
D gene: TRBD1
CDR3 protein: CASSSGQGENQPQHF
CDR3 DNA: TGTGCCAGCAGTAGTGGACAGGGGGAGAATCAGCCCCAGCATTTT

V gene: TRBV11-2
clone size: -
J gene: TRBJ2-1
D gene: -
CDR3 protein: CASSTPDGGSSYNEQFF
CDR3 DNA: TGTGCCAGCAGCACCCCGGATGGGGGGTCCTCCTACAATGAGCAGTTCTTC

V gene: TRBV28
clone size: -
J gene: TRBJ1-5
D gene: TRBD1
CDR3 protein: CASSFGNRGHQPQHF
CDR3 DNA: TGTGCCAGCAGTTTTGGGAACAGGGGCCATCAGCCCCAGCATTTT

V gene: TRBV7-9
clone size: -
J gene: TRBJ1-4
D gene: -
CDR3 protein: CASSSQAEKLFF
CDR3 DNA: TGTGCCAGCAGCTCTCAGGCCGAAAAACTGTTTTTT

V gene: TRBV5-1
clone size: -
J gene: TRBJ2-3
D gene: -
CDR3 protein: CASSLFSGGLLTDTQYF
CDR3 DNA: TGCGCCAGCAGCTTGTTCAGCGGTGGCTTACTCACAGATACGCAGTATTTT

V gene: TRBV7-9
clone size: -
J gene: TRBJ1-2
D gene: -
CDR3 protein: CASSSETGLGGYTF
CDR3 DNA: TGTGCCAGCAGCTCGGAGACAGGTCTAGGTGGCTACACCTTC

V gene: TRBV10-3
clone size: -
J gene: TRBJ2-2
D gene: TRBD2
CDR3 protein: CAISDGRDTGELFF
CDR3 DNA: TGTGCCATCAGTGACGGGAGGGACACCGGGGAGCTGTTTTTT

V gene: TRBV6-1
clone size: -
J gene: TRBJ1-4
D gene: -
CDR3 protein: CASSGAPGTPEKLFF
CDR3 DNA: TGTGCCAGCAGTGGGGCCCCCGGGACCCCTGAAAAACTGTTTTTT

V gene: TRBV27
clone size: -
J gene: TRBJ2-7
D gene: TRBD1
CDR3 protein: CASRDRGLQYF
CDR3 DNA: TGTGCCAGCAGAGACAGGGGGTTACAGTACTTC

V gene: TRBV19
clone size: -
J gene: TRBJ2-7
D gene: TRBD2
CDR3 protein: CASSTLAGTYEQYF
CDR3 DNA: TGTGCCAGTAGTACACTAGCGGGTACCTACGAGCAGTACTTC

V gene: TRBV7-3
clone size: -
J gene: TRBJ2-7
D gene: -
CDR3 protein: CASSVTGTDSEQYF
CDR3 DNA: TGTGCCAGCAGCGTGACCGGGACTGATTCAGAGCAGTACTTC

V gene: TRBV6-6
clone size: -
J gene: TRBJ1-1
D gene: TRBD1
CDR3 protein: CASIPQGATEAFF
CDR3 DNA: TGTGCCAGCATACCTCAGGGGGCGACTGAAGCTTTCTTT

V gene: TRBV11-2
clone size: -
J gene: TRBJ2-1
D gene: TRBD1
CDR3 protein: CASSFDRVGNNEQFF
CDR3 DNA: TGTGCCAGCAGCTTTGACAGGGTGGGAAACAATGAGCAGTTCTTC

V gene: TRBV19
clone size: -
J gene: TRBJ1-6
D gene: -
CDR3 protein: CASSGTGNNSPLHF
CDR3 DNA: TGTGCCAGTAGTGGGACCGGGAATAATTCACCCCTCCACTTT

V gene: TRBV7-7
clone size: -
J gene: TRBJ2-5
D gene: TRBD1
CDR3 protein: CASSPGAGGGETQYF
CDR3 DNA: TGTGCCAGCAGCCCCGGGGCAGGGGGCGGGGAGACCCAGTACTTC

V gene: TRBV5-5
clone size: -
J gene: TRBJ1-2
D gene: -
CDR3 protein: CASTETGQIYGYTF
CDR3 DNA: TGTGCCAGCACCGAAACGGGACAAATATATGGCTACACCTTC

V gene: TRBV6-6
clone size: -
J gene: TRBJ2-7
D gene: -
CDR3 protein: CASSFAGSSSYEQYF
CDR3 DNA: TGTGCCAGCAGCTTCGCCGGGTCAAGCTCCTACGAGCAGTACTTC